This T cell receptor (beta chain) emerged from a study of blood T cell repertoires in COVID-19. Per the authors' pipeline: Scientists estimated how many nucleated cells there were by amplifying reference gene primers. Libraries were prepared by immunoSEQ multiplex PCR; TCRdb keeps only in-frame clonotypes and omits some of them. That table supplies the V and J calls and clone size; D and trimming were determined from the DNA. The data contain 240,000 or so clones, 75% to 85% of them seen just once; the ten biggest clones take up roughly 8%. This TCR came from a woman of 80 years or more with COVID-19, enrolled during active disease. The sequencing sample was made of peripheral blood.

The CDR3: CASSVGGTYYGYTF. The CDR3 DNA is TGTGCCAGCAGCGTAGGCGGCACCTACTATGGCTACACCTTC. The chain recombines TRBV9 with TRBJ1-2; D is unresolved. The CDR3 consists of 14 residues. Germline V gene sequence: CDR1 SGDLS, CDR2 YYNGEE. V lost 0 bases and J lost 3, with 9 bases in between.